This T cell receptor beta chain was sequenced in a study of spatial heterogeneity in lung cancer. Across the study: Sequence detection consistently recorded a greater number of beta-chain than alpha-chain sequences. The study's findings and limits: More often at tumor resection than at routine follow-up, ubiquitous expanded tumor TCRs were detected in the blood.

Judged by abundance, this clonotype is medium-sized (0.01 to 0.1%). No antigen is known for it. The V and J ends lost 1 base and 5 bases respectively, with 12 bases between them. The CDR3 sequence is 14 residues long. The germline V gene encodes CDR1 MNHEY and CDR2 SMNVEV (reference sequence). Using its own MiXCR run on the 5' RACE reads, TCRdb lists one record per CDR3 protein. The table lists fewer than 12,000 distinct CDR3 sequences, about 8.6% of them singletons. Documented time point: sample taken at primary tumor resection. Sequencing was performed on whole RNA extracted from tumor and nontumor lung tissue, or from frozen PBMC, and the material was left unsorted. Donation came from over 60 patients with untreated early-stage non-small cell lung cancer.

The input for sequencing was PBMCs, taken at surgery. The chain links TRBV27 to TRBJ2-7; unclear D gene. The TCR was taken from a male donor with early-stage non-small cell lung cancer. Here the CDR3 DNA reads TGTGCCAGCAGTTTATTAGGGCAGACGCACGAGCAGTACTTC. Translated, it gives CASSLLGQTHEQYF.